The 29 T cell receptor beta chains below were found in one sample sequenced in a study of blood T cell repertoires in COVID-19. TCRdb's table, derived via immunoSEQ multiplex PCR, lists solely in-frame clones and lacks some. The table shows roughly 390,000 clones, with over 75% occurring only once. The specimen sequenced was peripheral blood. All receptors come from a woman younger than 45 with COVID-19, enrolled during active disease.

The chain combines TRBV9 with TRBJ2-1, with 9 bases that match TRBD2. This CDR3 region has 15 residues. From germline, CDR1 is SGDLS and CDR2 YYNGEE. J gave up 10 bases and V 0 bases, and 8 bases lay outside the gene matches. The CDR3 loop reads CASSVGLAGVVEQFF. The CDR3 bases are TGTGCCAGCAGCGTAGGTTTAGCGGGAGTAGTCGAGCAGTTCTTC.

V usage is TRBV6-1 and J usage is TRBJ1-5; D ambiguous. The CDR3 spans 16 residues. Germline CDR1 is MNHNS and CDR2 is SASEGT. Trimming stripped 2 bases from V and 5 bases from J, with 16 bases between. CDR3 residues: CASSEMRLGGYQPQHF. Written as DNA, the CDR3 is TGTGCCAGCAGTGAAATGCGACTGGGAGGGTATCAGCCCCAGCATTTT.

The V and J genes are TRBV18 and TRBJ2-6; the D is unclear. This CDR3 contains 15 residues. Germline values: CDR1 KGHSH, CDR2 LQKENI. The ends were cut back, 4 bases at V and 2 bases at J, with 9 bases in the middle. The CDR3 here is CASSLSRAGANVLTF. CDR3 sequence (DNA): TGTGCCAGCTCACTATCTCGGGCTGGGGCCAACGTCCTGACTTTC.

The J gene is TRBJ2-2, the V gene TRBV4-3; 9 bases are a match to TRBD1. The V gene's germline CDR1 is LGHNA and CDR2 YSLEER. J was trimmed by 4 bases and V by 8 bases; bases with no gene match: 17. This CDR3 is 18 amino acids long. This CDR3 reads CASGHQPGTGFITGELFF. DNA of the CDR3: TGCGCCAGCGGGCACCAACCAGGGACAGGGTTTATCACCGGGGAGCTGTTTTTT.

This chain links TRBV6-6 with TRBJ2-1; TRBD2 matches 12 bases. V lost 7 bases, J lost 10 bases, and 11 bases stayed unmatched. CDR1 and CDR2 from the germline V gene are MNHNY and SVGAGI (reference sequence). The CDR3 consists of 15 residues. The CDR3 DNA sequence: TGTGCCAGCACCCACGGGGCTAGCGGGAGGGGGGAGCAGTTCTTC. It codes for CASTHGASGRGEQFF.

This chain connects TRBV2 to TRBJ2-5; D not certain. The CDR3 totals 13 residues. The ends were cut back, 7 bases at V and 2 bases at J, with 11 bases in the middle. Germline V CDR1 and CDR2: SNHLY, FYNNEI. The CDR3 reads CASTPHGQETQYF. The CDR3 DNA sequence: TGTGCCAGCACACCCCACGGTCAAGAGACCCAGTACTTC.

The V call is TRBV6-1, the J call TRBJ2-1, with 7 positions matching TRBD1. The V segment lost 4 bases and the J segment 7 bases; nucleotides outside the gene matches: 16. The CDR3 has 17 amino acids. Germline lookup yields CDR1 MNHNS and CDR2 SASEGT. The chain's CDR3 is CASSVRRQGFSPNEQFF. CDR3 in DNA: TGTGCCAGCAGTGTGCGCAGACAGGGTTTCTCGCCGAATGAGCAGTTCTTC.

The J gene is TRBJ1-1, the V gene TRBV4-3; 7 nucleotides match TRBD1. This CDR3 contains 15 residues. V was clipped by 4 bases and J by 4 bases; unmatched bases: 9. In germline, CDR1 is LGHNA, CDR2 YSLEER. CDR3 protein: CASSRLGQSSTEAFF. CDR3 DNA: TGCGCCAGCAGCCGTTTGGGACAGTCGAGCACTGAAGCTTTCTTT.

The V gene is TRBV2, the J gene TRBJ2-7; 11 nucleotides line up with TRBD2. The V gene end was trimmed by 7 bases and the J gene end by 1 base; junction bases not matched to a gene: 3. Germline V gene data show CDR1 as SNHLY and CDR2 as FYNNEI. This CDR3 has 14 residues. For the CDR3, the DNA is TGTGCCAGCAATCGACTAGCGGGATCCTACGAGCAGTACTTC. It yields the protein CASNRLAGSYEQYF.

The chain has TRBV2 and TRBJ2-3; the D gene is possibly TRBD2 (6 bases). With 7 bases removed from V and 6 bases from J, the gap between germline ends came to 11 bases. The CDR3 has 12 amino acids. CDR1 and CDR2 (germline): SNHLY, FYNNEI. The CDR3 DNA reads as TGTGCCAGCACGGGGGATTCGGATACGCAGTATTTT. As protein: CASTGDSDTQYF.

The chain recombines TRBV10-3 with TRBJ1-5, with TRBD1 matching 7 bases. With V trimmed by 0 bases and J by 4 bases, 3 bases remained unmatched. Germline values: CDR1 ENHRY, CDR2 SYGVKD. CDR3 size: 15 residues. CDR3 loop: CAISESKGANQPQHF. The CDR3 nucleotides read TGTGCCATCAGTGAGTCAAAGGGGGCGAATCAGCCCCAGCATTTT.

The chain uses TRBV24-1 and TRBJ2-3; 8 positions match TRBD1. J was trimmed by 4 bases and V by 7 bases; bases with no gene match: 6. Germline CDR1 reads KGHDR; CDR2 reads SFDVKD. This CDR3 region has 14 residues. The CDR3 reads CATSRGQGADTQYF. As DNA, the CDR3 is TGTGCCACCAGCCGTGGACAGGGAGCAGATACGCAGTATTTT.

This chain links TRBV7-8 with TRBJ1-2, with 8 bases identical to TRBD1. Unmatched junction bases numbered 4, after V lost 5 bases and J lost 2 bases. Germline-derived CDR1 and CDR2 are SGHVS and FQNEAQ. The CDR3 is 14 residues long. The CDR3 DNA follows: TGTGCCAGCAGCCCAGGGGGCTCAAACTATGGCTACACCTTC. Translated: CASSPGGSNYGYTF.

This CDR3 is CASSESWETQYF. Here the CDR3 DNA reads TGCGCCAGCAGCGAGAGCTGGGAGACCCAGTACTTC. V gene TRBV5-1 combines with J gene TRBJ2-5; D is uncertain. Germline CDR1 SGHRS, CDR2 YFSETQ. The CDR3 covers 12 residues. Between the trimmed V and J ends, which lost 4 bases and 5 bases, there was a span of 9 bases.

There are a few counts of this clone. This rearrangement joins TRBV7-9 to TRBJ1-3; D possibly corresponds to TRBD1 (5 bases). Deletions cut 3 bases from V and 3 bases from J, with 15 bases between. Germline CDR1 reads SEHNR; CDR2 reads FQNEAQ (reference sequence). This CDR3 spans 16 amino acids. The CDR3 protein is CASSLRTGEDGNTIYF. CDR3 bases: TGTGCCAGCAGCTTGAGGACGGGGGAGGATGGAAACACCATATATTTT.

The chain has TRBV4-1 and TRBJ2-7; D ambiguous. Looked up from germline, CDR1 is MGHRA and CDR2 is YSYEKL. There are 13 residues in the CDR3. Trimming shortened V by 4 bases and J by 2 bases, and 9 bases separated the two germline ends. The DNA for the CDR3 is TGCGCCAGCAGCCCTCGAGTTACCTACGAGCAGTACTTC. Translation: CASSPRVTYEQYF.

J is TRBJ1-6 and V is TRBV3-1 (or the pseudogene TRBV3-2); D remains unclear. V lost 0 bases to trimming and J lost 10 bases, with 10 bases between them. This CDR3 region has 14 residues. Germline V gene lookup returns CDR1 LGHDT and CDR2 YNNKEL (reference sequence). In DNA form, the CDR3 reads TGTGCCAGCAGCCAAGATTCTGGAGCGTCACCCCTCCACTTT. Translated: CASSQDSGASPLHF.

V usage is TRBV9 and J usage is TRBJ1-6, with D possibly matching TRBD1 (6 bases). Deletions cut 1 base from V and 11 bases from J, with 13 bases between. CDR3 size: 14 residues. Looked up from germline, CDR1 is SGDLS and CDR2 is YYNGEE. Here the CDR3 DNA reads TGTGCCAGCAGCGTACGGGAGGGGGGAACACCCCTCCACTTT. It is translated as CASSVREGGTPLHF.

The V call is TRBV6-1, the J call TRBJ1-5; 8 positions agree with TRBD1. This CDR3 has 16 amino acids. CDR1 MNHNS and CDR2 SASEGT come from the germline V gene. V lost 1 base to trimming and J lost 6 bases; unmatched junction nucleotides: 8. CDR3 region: CASSEDPDRGSQPQHF. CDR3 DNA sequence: TGTGCCAGCAGTGAAGATCCCGACAGGGGAAGTCAGCCCCAGCATTTT.

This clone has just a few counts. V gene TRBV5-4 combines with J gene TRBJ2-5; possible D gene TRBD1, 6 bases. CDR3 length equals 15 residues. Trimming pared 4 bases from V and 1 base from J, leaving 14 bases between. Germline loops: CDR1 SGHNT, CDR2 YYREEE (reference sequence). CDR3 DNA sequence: TGTGCCAGCAGCCGGTTCATGGGGGCCCAAGAGACCCAGTACTTC. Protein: CASSRFMGAQETQYF.

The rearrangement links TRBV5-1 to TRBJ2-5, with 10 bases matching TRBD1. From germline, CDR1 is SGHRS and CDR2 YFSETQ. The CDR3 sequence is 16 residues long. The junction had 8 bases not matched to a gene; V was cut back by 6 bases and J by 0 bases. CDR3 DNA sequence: TGCGCCAGCACCCGGGACAGGGGCGTCTACCAAGAGACCCAGTACTTC. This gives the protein CASTRDRGVYQETQYF.

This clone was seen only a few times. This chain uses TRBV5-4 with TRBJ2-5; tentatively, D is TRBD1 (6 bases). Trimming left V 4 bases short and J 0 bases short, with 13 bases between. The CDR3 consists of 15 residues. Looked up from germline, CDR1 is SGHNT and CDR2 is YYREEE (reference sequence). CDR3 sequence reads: CASSDDRTYQETQYF. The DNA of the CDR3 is TGTGCCAGCAGCGACGACAGGACCTACCAAGAGACCCAGTACTTC.

CDR3 bases: TGCGCCAGCAGCCACAACGGACTAGCGGGAGAACTTGATGAGCAGTTCTTC. Protein sequence: CASSHNGLAGELDEQFF. The J gene is TRBJ2-1, the V gene TRBV4-1; 13 nucleotides match TRBD2. Germline values: CDR1 MGHRA, CDR2 YSYEKL. The CDR3 loop spans 17 amino acids. The V and J ends lost 3 bases and 8 bases, in that order; junction bases with no gene match: 10.

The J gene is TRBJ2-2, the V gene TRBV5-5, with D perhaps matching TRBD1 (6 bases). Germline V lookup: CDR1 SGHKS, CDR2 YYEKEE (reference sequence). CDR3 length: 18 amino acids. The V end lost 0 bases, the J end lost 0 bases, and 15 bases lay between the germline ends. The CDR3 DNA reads TGTGCCAGCAGCTTGGACAGGGCGGCGCGGACGAACACCGGGGAGCTGTTTTTT. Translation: CASSLDRAARTNTGELFF.

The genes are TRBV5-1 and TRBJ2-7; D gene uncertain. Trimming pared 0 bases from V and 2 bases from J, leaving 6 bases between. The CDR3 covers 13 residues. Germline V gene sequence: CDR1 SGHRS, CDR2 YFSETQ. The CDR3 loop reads CASSLDITYEQYF. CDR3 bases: TGCGCCAGCAGCTTGGACATAACCTACGAGCAGTACTTC.

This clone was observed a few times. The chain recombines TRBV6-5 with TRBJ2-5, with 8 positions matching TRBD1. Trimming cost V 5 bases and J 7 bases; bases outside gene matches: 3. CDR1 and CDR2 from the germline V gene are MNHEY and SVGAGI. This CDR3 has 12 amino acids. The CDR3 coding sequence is TGTGCCAGCAGTCCCGGGACAGGGACCCAGTACTTC. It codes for CASSPGTGTQYF.

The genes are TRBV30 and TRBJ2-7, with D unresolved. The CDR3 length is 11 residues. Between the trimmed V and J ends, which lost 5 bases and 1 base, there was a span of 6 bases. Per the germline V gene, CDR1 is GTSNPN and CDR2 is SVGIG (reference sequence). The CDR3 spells CAWGQSYEQYF. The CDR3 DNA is TGTGCCTGGGGGCAGTCCTACGAGCAGTACTTC.

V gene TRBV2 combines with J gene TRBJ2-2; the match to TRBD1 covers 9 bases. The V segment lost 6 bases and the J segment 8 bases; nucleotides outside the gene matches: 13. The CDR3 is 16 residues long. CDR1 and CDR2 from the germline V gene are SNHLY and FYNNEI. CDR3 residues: CASSPPTGGKGGELFF. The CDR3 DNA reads TGTGCCAGCAGCCCCCCGACAGGGGGTAAGGGAGGGGAGCTGTTTTTT.

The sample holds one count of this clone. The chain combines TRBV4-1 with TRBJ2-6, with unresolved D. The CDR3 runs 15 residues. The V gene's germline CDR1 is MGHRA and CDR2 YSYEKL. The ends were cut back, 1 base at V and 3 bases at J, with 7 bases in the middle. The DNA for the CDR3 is TGCGCCAGCAGCCAAGGGGCGTATGGGGCCAACGTCCTGACTTTC. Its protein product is CASSQGAYGANVLTF.